The entry below describes one TCR beta chain. This CDR3 has 17 residues. CDR1 is SGHVS and CDR2 is FQNEAQ in the germline V gene. With V trimmed by 0 bases and J by 3 bases, 5 bases remained unmatched. Data came from immunoSEQ multiplex PCR; TCRdb stores just in-frame clones and leaves some out. The table shows about 11,000 clones, with roughly two thirds occurring only once. The data stem from a study of regulatory dendritic cells for organ transplantation. This TCR was recovered from a human donor in good health. The gene calls are TRBV7-8 and TRBJ2-1; 10 bases line up with TRBD2. The sequenced sample consisted of memory CD8+ T cells from blood. Subset here: CD45RO+ memory T cells. CDR3 in amino acids: CASSLAAGGPLYNEQFF. As DNA, the CDR3 is TGTGCCAGCAGCTTAGCAGCGGGGGGGCCTCTCTACAATGAGCAGTTCTTC.